This T cell receptor (beta chain) appears in the sequencing data of a study of shared T cell receptors in the human thymus. Sequencing was performed with immunoSEQ multiplex PCR; in TCRdb, only in-frame clones are kept and a portion is missing. The sample holds hundreds of thousands of clones, roughly 86% seen once. The same sample was also used in a study of human thymus T cells. This second report adds: Corrective surgery for congenital heart defects was being performed on the healthy Finnish infants who were the donors. Corrective cardiac surgery supplied the resected thymus tissue.

What was sequenced was thymocytes. The clonotype originates from a boy younger than two with a congenital heart defect.

The CDR3 DNA reads TGTGCCAGCAGCCCCAGTGCAACTAATGAAAAACTGTTTTTT. It specifies CASSPSATNEKLFF. The chain combines TRBV7-9 with TRBJ1-4; D remains ambiguous. The CDR3 contains 14 residues. Trimming cost V 5 bases and J 0 bases, with 7 bases left between them. The germline V gene has CDR1 SEHNR and CDR2 FQNEAQ (reference sequence).